These T cell receptor beta chains were read from a single sample in a study of blood T cells in healthy people across ages. TCRdb reanalysed the 5' RACE reads using MiXCR and keeps one entry per CDR3 protein. The table has 1 million or so distinct CDR3 sequences, less than 25% seen once; the top ten hold 0.75%. These sequences were also reported in another study, on T cells of mothers and their children.

Source material: blood. The source is a girl aged 2-10 years in good health. Both conserved end residues are trimmed from each CDR3. Each record gives: V gene, J gene, CDR3 protein.

V gene: TRBV10-3
J gene: TRBJ2-7
CDR3 protein: AVARDRDEQY

V gene: TRBV29-1
J gene: NA
CDR3 protein: SVEEGTEETQY

V gene: TRBV28
J gene: TRBJ2-6
CDR3 protein: ASGEDRRNVLT

V gene: TRBV11-2
J gene: TRBJ1-4
CDR3 protein: ASSLGTVATNEKLF

V gene: TRBV6-5
J gene: NA
CDR3 protein: ASYNRPFYEQY

V gene: TRBV20-1
J gene: TRBJ2-1
CDR3 protein: SASTGTGINEQF

V gene: TRBV9
J gene: TRBJ2-3
CDR3 protein: ASRGPLAGEEDTQY

V gene: TRBV27
J gene: TRBJ1-4
CDR3 protein: ASRGGVATNEKLF

V gene: TRBV6-4
J gene: TRBJ2-4
CDR3 protein: ASSVARLTFSKNIQY

V gene: TRBV14
J gene: TRBJ2-1
CDR3 protein: ASSQDRAAGVYDEQF

V gene: TRBV4-3
J gene: TRBJ1-1
CDR3 protein: ASSQDYEYTEAF

V gene: TRBV6-1
J gene: NA
CDR3 protein: ASSEATAGYYEQY

V gene: TRBV11-3
J gene: TRBJ2-3
CDR3 protein: ASSSRTGGLLTDTQY

V gene: TRBV4-3
J gene: TRBJ2-5
CDR3 protein: ASSQDLKETQY

V gene: TRBV10-3
J gene: TRBJ1-1
CDR3 protein: AILPGGAGDTEAF

V gene: TRBV29-1
J gene: TRBJ2-7
CDR3 protein: SVEVGQENYEQY

V gene: TRBV4-1
J gene: TRBJ2-3
CDR3 protein: ASSQERGDTDTQY

V gene: TRBV20-1
J gene: TRBJ2-4
CDR3 protein: SATAIGAKNIQY

V gene: TRBV5-1
J gene: TRBJ2-6
CDR3 protein: ASSLARDASGANVLT

V gene: TRBV21-1
J gene: NA
CDR3 protein: ASSRGQGPAYEQY